This T cell receptor beta chain appears in the sequencing data of a study of blood T cell repertoires in COVID-19. The V gene's germline CDR1 is KGHSH and CDR2 LQKENI. This CDR3 comprises 16 residues. Between the trimmed V and J ends, which lost 6 bases and 7 bases, there was a span of 22 bases. Some clones are missing from TCRdb's copy, which holds only in-frame ones; the method was immunoSEQ multiplex PCR. The repertoire holds more than 90,000 clones, about 80% seen once, with approximately 5.6% in the top ten. This clone was observed once. This chain uses TRBV18 with TRBJ1-5; TRBD1 is a possible D gene (5 bases). The TCR sequence derives from a man in his sixties or seventies with acute or convalescent COVID-19. The sequencing sample was made of peripheral blood. The CDR3 sequence: CASSLRFQGLGQPQHF. CDR3 sequence (DNA): TGTGCCAGCTCCCTCCGATTTCAGGGTTTGGGGCAGCCCCAGCATTTT.